These T cell receptor beta chains were read from a single sample in a study of OX40 agonist ivuxolimab in advanced cancers. Measured with immunoSEQ multiplex PCR; TCRdb has only the in-frame clones, and not every one. The table has 85,000 to 120,000 clones, 90% seen once. The input for sequencing was CD4+ or CD8+ T cells sorted from blood, taken in a trial of the OX40 agonist ivuxolimab. The receptor set was obtained from an adult with an advanced solid tumor such as melanoma, head and neck, liver or kidney cancer. Both conserved end residues are part of each CDR3. The order of the fields is V gene, J gene, D gene, clone size, CDR3 DNA, CDR3 protein. A D gene is named only where the DNA matches it firmly. Clone size is given for some rows only: seen once, a few or many times, or a class if the clone is expanded.

v_call: TRBV5-3; j_call: TRBJ1-1; d_call: TRBD1; clone_size: -; cdr3_nt: TGTGCCAGAAGCGCGATTGCTGGACAGGGACGGGGGCCTTTCACTGAAGCTTTCTTT; cdr3_aa: CARSAIAGQGRGPFTEAFF
v_call: TRBV5-1; j_call: TRBJ2-5; d_call: -; clone_size: -; cdr3_nt: TGCGCCAGCAGCTTGGGGCGCAGCAAGCAAGAGACCCAGTACTTC; cdr3_aa: CASSLGRSKQETQYF
v_call: TRBV5-1; j_call: TRBJ2-7; d_call: -; clone_size: few; cdr3_nt: TGCGCCAGCAGCTTGGGTGGCGTCAGTCTGCAGTACTTC; cdr3_aa: CASSLGGVSLQYF
v_call: TRBV28; j_call: TRBJ2-7; d_call: TRBD2; clone_size: -; cdr3_nt: TGTGCCAGCAGTTCCTCTAGCGGGGGGGCAAACGAGCAGTACTTC; cdr3_aa: CASSSSSGGANEQYF
v_call: TRBV12-5; j_call: TRBJ2-3; d_call: TRBD2; clone_size: -; cdr3_nt: TGTGCTAGTGGTTTCGATGCGGGGGGATCAGATACGCAGTATTTT; cdr3_aa: CASGFDAGGSDTQYF
v_call: TRBV19; j_call: TRBJ1-4; d_call: TRBD1; clone_size: -; cdr3_nt: TGTGCCAGTAGGCCCACAGGGGCGTCTGAAAAACTGTTTTTT; cdr3_aa: CASRPTGASEKLFF
v_call: TRBV9; j_call: TRBJ1-2; d_call: -; clone_size: -; cdr3_nt: TGTGCCAGCAGCGCTACGGGGACTTCCCAGGCTGGCTACACCTTC; cdr3_aa: CASSATGTSQAGYTF
v_call: TRBV18; j_call: TRBJ1-3; d_call: -; clone_size: -; cdr3_nt: TGTGCCAGCTCACCAGAAAATGGTGGGGTCGGAAACACCATATATTTT; cdr3_aa: CASSPENGGVGNTIYF
v_call: TRBV7-2; j_call: TRBJ2-3; d_call: -; clone_size: -; cdr3_nt: TGTGCCAGCAGCTCTGCTACGCAGTATTTT; cdr3_aa: CASSSATQYF
v_call: TRBV11-2; j_call: TRBJ1-6; d_call: -; clone_size: few; cdr3_nt: TGTGCCAGCAGACAACAGGGCGGTAATTCACCCCTCCACTTT; cdr3_aa: CASRQQGGNSPLHF
v_call: TRBV7-2; j_call: TRBJ1-1; d_call: -; clone_size: -; cdr3_nt: TGTGCCAGCAGCTTAGGTGAGCATGGTCCTGAAGCTTTCTTT; cdr3_aa: CASSLGEHGPEAFF
v_call: TRBV5-6; j_call: TRBJ1-6; d_call: TRBD1; clone_size: -; cdr3_nt: TGTGCCAGCAGCTTGAACAGGGGCAAATCACCCCTCCACTTT; cdr3_aa: CASSLNRGKSPLHF
v_call: TRBV30; j_call: TRBJ2-7; d_call: -; clone_size: -; cdr3_nt: TGTGCCTGGAGTACAGGATCCTACGAGCAGTACTTC; cdr3_aa: CAWSTGSYEQYF
v_call: TRBV20-1; j_call: TRBJ2-5; d_call: -; clone_size: -; cdr3_nt: TGCAGTGCTAGGCAGGAGACCCAGTACTTC; cdr3_aa: CSARQETQYF
v_call: TRBV28; j_call: TRBJ2-7; d_call: TRBD2; clone_size: -; cdr3_nt: TGTGCCAGCAGGAACCCGGGAGGGTACGAGCAGTACTTC; cdr3_aa: CASRNPGGYEQYF
v_call: TRBV7-2; j_call: TRBJ1-3; d_call: -; clone_size: once; cdr3_nt: TGTGCCAGCAGCTTTAGGCCGGCGGGGGTCGTTGGAAACACCATATATTTT; cdr3_aa: CASSFRPAGVVGNTIYF
v_call: TRBV29-1; j_call: TRBJ2-5; d_call: -; clone_size: -; cdr3_nt: TGCAGCGTTGACCTCTACAGGAATCAAGAGACCCAGTACTTC; cdr3_aa: CSVDLYRNQETQYF
v_call: TRBV7-9; j_call: TRBJ1-6; d_call: TRBD1; clone_size: -; cdr3_nt: TGTGCCAGCAGCAACCGGGACAGGGAGTATAATTCACCCCTCCACTTT; cdr3_aa: CASSNRDREYNSPLHF
v_call: TRBV6-6; j_call: TRBJ1-4; d_call: -; clone_size: -; cdr3_nt: TGTGCCAGCAGTTCCCGCGTGGGAGTAAGAGATGAAAAACTGTTTTTT; cdr3_aa: CASSSRVGVRDEKLFF
v_call: TRBV6-5; j_call: TRBJ2-7; d_call: TRBD1; clone_size: -; cdr3_nt: TGTGCCAGCAGCAATCAGGGGGCGCGCGGCTACGAGCAGTACTTC; cdr3_aa: CASSNQGARGYEQYF
v_call: TRBV11-2; j_call: TRBJ1-2; d_call: TRBD1; clone_size: -; cdr3_nt: TGTGCCAGCAGCCCGGGACAGGGGGGATTCTATGGCTACACCTTC; cdr3_aa: CASSPGQGGFYGYTF
v_call: TRBV6-5; j_call: TRBJ2-2; d_call: TRBD1; clone_size: -; cdr3_nt: TGTGCCAGCAGATCAGGGGGTTTAACCGGGGAGCTGTTTTTT; cdr3_aa: CASRSGGLTGELFF
v_call: TRBV4-3; j_call: TRBJ1-1; d_call: TRBD1; clone_size: once; cdr3_nt: TGCGCCAGCAGCCAAGAACAGGGGGTCACTGAAGCTTTCTTT; cdr3_aa: CASSQEQGVTEAFF
v_call: TRBV7-2; j_call: TRBJ2-3; d_call: TRBD2; clone_size: -; cdr3_nt: TGTGCCAGCAGCCGGTGGCGGACTAGCGGGGGGCGGAGTGCAGATACGCAGTATTTT; cdr3_aa: CASSRWRTSGGRSADTQYF
v_call: TRBV5-5; j_call: TRBJ2-3; d_call: -; clone_size: -; cdr3_nt: TGTGCCAGCAGCCTCTCTCGTGGATTAGATACGCAGTATTTT; cdr3_aa: CASSLSRGLDTQYF
v_call: TRBV25-1; j_call: TRBJ2-5; d_call: TRBD1; clone_size: -; cdr3_nt: TGTGCCAGCAGTGAAGGGGACAGGGCGAGAGAGACCCAGTACTTC; cdr3_aa: CASSEGDRARETQYF
v_call: TRBV28; j_call: TRBJ1-6; d_call: -; clone_size: -; cdr3_nt: TGTGCCAGCAGTTGGACGTCCTATAATTCACCCCTCCACTTT; cdr3_aa: CASSWTSYNSPLHF
v_call: TRBV28; j_call: TRBJ2-3; d_call: TRBD1; clone_size: -; cdr3_nt: TGTGCCAGCAGTGCGTACGGGACAGGGAACACAGATACGCAGTATTTT; cdr3_aa: CASSAYGTGNTDTQYF
v_call: TRBV5-4; j_call: TRBJ2-3; d_call: TRBD2; clone_size: -; cdr3_nt: TGTGCCAGCAGCGAGGGACTAGCGGGGTTCACAGATACGCAGTATTTT; cdr3_aa: CASSEGLAGFTDTQYF
v_call: TRBV6-5; j_call: TRBJ1-2; d_call: TRBD1; clone_size: -; cdr3_nt: TGTGCCAGCAGTGGTGGACAGGGGTCTGGCTACACCTTC; cdr3_aa: CASSGGQGSGYTF
v_call: TRBV19; j_call: TRBJ1-1; d_call: -; clone_size: -; cdr3_nt: TGTGCCAGTAGCTTCCAGGGAGGTGACACTGAAGCTTTCTTT; cdr3_aa: CASSFQGGDTEAFF
v_call: TRBV5-1; j_call: TRBJ2-3; d_call: -; clone_size: once; cdr3_nt: TGCGCCAGCAGCTTGGTACAGTCTCCCACGGCAGATACGCAGTATTTT; cdr3_aa: CASSLVQSPTADTQYF
v_call: TRBV2; j_call: TRBJ2-7; d_call: TRBD2; clone_size: -; cdr3_nt: TGTGCCAGCAATCCGGGACTAGCGGGGGGACAGCAGTACTTC; cdr3_aa: CASNPGLAGGQQYF
v_call: TRBV25-1; j_call: TRBJ1-2; d_call: -; clone_size: -; cdr3_nt: TGTGCCAGCACCGATAGGGGGTTTGGCGACTATGGCTACACCTTC; cdr3_aa: CASTDRGFGDYGYTF
v_call: TRBV5-5; j_call: TRBJ1-4; d_call: -; clone_size: -; cdr3_nt: TGTGCCAGCAGCTTGTGGGACCCTAGGGGTGCAACTAATGAAAAACTGTTTTTT; cdr3_aa: CASSLWDPRGATNEKLFF
v_call: TRBV5-1; j_call: TRBJ2-3; d_call: -; clone_size: -; cdr3_nt: TGCGCCAGCAGCTTGGAGGACAGCACAGATACGCAGTATTTT; cdr3_aa: CASSLEDSTDTQYF
v_call: TRBV14; j_call: TRBJ2-6; d_call: -; clone_size: few; cdr3_nt: TGTGCCAGCAGCCAAGTTATTGCCAACGTCCTGACTTTC; cdr3_aa: CASSQVIANVLTF
v_call: TRBV19; j_call: TRBJ1-6; d_call: -; clone_size: -; cdr3_nt: TGTGCCAGTAGTATAGAGGCGCGACAGGTTAATTCACCCCTCCACTTT; cdr3_aa: CASSIEARQVNSPLHF
v_call: TRBV2; j_call: TRBJ2-3; d_call: TRBD2; clone_size: -; cdr3_nt: TGTGCCAGCCTTCCCGCAGGAGCTAGCGGGGGGGCAACAGATACGCAGTATTTT; cdr3_aa: CASLPAGASGGATDTQYF
v_call: TRBV28; j_call: TRBJ2-3; d_call: -; clone_size: -; cdr3_nt: TGTGCCAGCAGATGTCCGGACAAGTATTTT; cdr3_aa: CASRCPDKYF
v_call: TRBV7-2; j_call: TRBJ2-2; d_call: -; clone_size: -; cdr3_nt: TGTGCCAGCAGCCCCCTGGGGGTTGCGTCCGGGGAGCTGTTTTTT; cdr3_aa: CASSPLGVASGELFF
v_call: TRBV28; j_call: TRBJ2-5; d_call: -; clone_size: -; cdr3_nt: TGTGCCAGCAGTTTAGGGGGGAATCTCGGGGAGACCCAGTACTTC; cdr3_aa: CASSLGGNLGETQYF
v_call: TRBV30; j_call: TRBJ2-3; d_call: TRBD1; clone_size: -; cdr3_nt: TGTGCCTGGAGTGTCCAGGGGGCAGGAGATACGCAGTATTTT; cdr3_aa: CAWSVQGAGDTQYF
v_call: TRBV10-3; j_call: TRBJ2-7; d_call: -; clone_size: -; cdr3_nt: TGTGCCATCAGTGATAACCTGAGTGAGCAGTACTTC; cdr3_aa: CAISDNLSEQYF
v_call: TRBV27; j_call: TRBJ1-6; d_call: -; clone_size: -; cdr3_nt: TGTGCCAGCAGTTTATCGACAGTAACCAATTCACCCCTCCACTTT; cdr3_aa: CASSLSTVTNSPLHF
v_call: TRBV27; j_call: TRBJ2-7; d_call: TRBD2; clone_size: -; cdr3_nt: TGTGCCAGCAGCGTGGAGCGGGGTGTCTACGAGCAGTACTTC; cdr3_aa: CASSVERGVYEQYF
v_call: TRBV5-1; j_call: TRBJ1-2; d_call: -; clone_size: -; cdr3_nt: TGCGCCAGCAGCTTGGACGGTACGACCTATGGCTACACCTTC; cdr3_aa: CASSLDGTTYGYTF
v_call: TRBV5-6; j_call: TRBJ1-2; d_call: TRBD1; clone_size: -; cdr3_nt: TGTGCCAGCAGCTTCGGCAGGGGGTATGGCTACACCTTC; cdr3_aa: CASSFGRGYGYTF
v_call: TRBV5-5; j_call: TRBJ1-5; d_call: TRBD1; clone_size: -; cdr3_nt: TGTGCCAGCAGCCTTCAGGGGGCGGGACAGCCCCAGCATTTT; cdr3_aa: CASSLQGAGQPQHF
v_call: TRBV27; j_call: TRBJ2-3; d_call: -; clone_size: once; cdr3_nt: TGTGCCAGCAGTCCATACACAGCGGATACGCAGTATTTT; cdr3_aa: CASSPYTADTQYF